The 31 T cell receptor beta chains in this list originate from one sample, sequenced in a study of blood T cell repertoires in COVID-19. The protocol was immunoSEQ multiplex PCR, while the TCRdb copy is restricted to in-frame clones and leaves out a portion. The sample has 110,000 to 150,000 clones, roughly 80% seen once; the top ten hold 5.5%. The sample taken for sequencing was PBMCs or T cells enriched from blood (not recorded which). All receptors come from a middle-aged man with acute COVID-19.

The gene calls are TRBV24-1 and TRBJ2-1, with D unclear. This CDR3 spans 14 amino acids. Trimming cost V 4 bases and J 3 bases, with 9 bases left between them. CDR1 is KGHDR, CDR2 SFDVKD, per germline. The CDR3 reads CATSDTADYNEQFF. CDR3 sequence (DNA): TGTGCCACCAGTGACACGGCGGACTACAATGAGCAGTTCTTC.

The chain uses TRBV28 and TRBJ2-6; 8 bases fit TRBD1. J was trimmed by 10 bases and V by 6 bases; bases with no gene match: 8. The length of the CDR3 is 14 residues. Germline CDR1 MDHEN, CDR2 SYDVKM. The CDR3: CASSPPDRVNVLTF. The DNA for the CDR3 is TGTGCCAGCAGCCCCCCGGACAGGGTAAACGTCCTGACTTTC.

The chain couples TRBV11-2 to TRBJ2-7, with no clear D. Between the trimmed V and J ends, which lost 2 bases and 5 bases, there was a span of 13 bases. The CDR3 is 14 amino acids. The germline V gene has CDR1 SGHAT and CDR2 FQNNGV. The CDR3 coding sequence is TGTGCCAGCAGCTTAAGTACCTCAGCGCACGAGCAGTACTTC. It translates to CASSLSTSAHEQYF.

The chain combines TRBV6-2 or TRBV6-3 with TRBJ2-3, with D maybe TRBD2 (6 bases). Looked up from germline, CDR1 is MNHEY and CDR2 is SVGEGT. This CDR3 comprises 16 residues. The germline V and J ends were trimmed by 0 bases and 3 bases, with 13 bases remaining between them. The CDR3 sequence is CASSYSIREITDTQYF. Here the CDR3 DNA reads TGTGCCAGCAGTTACTCGATACGGGAGATTACAGATACGCAGTATTTT.

The genes are TRBV5-4 and TRBJ2-7, with 10 bases identical to TRBD2. J was trimmed by 3 bases and V by 0 bases; bases with no gene match: 0. CDR1 and CDR2 from the germline V gene are SGHNT and YYREEE (reference sequence). CDR3 length equals 14 residues. The CDR3 region has the DNA TGTGCCAGCAGCTTGGGGACTAGCGGCTACGAGCAGTACTTC. Translation gives CASSLGTSGYEQYF.

This chain links TRBV7-2 with TRBJ1-2; the match to TRBD1 covers 9 bases. This CDR3 spans 14 amino acids. CDR1 SGHTA and CDR2 FQGNSA come from the germline V gene. J lost 5 bases, V lost 5 bases, and 6 bases had no gene match. The CDR3 reads CASSRDREGYGYTF. The DNA of the CDR3 is TGTGCCAGCAGCCGGGACAGGGAGGGATATGGCTACACCTTC.

This clone was seen repeatedly, ten times or more. This chain links TRBV11-2 with TRBJ1-1; weak D call: TRBD1 (5 bases). V was pared by 11 bases and J by 4 bases, with 8 bases between. Per the germline V gene, CDR1 is SGHAT and CDR2 is FQNNGV. This CDR3 is built from 10 residues. CDR3 protein: CAAGSTEAFF. In DNA form, the CDR3 reads TGTGCCGCAGGGTCCACTGAAGCTTTCTTT.

V usage is TRBV5-1 and J usage is TRBJ2-5, with D maybe TRBD1 (6 bases). The germline gives CDR1 SGHRS, CDR2 YFSETQ. The V and J ends lost 4 bases and 1 base respectively, with 14 bases between them. The CDR3 is made up of 15 amino acids. The CDR3 DNA sequence: TGCGCCAGCAGCCATTTACAGGGTCCCCAAGAGACCCAGTACTTC. Its protein is CASSHLQGPQETQYF. Complete variable domain (other parts from reference TRBV5-1 and TRBJ2-5): KAGVTQTPRYLIKTRGQQVTLSCSPISGHRSVSWYQQTPGQGLQFLFEYFSETQRNKGNFPGRFSGRQFSNSRSEMNVSTLELGDSALYLCASSHLQGPQETQYFGPGTRLLVL.

The chain has TRBV28 and TRBJ1-2; D might be TRBD1 (6 bases). Trimming took 7 bases from V and 0 from J, leaving 18 bases between them. The CDR3 totals 16 residues. Germline V gene data show CDR1 as MDHEN and CDR2 as SYDVKM. CDR3 in amino acids: CASIGIQGLTNYGYTF. The CDR3 DNA reads TGTGCCAGCATAGGAATACAGGGCCTAACTAACTATGGCTACACCTTC.

This chain links TRBV19 with TRBJ1-5; D possibly corresponds to TRBD1 (5 bases). The CDR3 covers 14 residues. V lost 10 bases, J lost 7 bases, and 20 bases lay in between. Germline assignment: CDR1 LNHDA and CDR2 SQIVND (reference sequence). This CDR3 reads CATRTGGEGQPQHF. The CDR3 DNA reads as TGTGCCACACGGACCGGGGGAGAAGGGCAGCCCCAGCATTTT.

This rearrangement joins TRBV6-2 or TRBV6-3 to TRBJ2-7, with 8 bases matching TRBD2. The CDR3 contains 16 residues. V was pared by 0 bases and J by 2 bases, with 6 bases of the junction left unmatched. The germline V gene encodes CDR1 MNHEY and CDR2 SVGEGT. The CDR3 region is CASSYSGSGTAYEQYF. DNA of the CDR3: TGTGCCAGCAGTTACTCGGGTAGCGGGACCGCCTACGAGCAGTACTTC.

CDR3 DNA sequence: TGTGCCAGCAGCGATACGGGACAGGGCTCACCCCTCCACTTT. Protein sequence: CASSDTGQGSPLHF. The V gene is TRBV3-1 (or the pseudogene TRBV3-2), the J gene TRBJ1-6, with 9 nucleotides matching TRBD1. V gave up 5 bases and J gave up 10 bases; unmatched junction bases: 6. CDR3 size: 14 residues. The germline CDR1 and CDR2 sequences are LGHDT and YNNKEL (reference sequence).

This sequence joins TRBV2 and TRBJ2-2, with D perhaps TRBD1 (5 bases). The CDR3 extends over 14 amino acids. The V and J ends lost 7 bases and 14 bases respectively, with 23 bases between them. The V gene's germline CDR1 is SNHLY and CDR2 FYNNEI. The CDR3 is CASNEPFPGHPLFF. The CDR3 DNA reads as TGTGCCAGCAACGAGCCCTTCCCAGGACATCCCCTGTTTTTT.

The chain combines TRBV5-1 with TRBJ1-1; 8 nucleotides agree with TRBD1. Germline V lookup: CDR1 SGHRS, CDR2 YFSETQ. V trimming: 3 bases; J trimming: 0 bases; junction bases outside the gene matches: 10. The CDR3 is 17 residues long. The DNA for the CDR3 is TGCGCCAGCAGCTCCCGATACAGGGGGGAGATGAACACTGAAGCTTTCTTT. Residues: CASSSRYRGEMNTEAFF. Full variable domain (outside the CDR3, taken from reference TRBV5-1 and TRBJ1-1): KAGVTQTPRYLIKTRGQQVTLSCSPISGHRSVSWYQQTPGQGLQFLFEYFSETQRNKGNFPGRFSGRQFSNSRSEMNVSTLELGDSALYLCASSSRYRGEMNTEAFFGQGTRLTVV.

The J gene is TRBJ1-1, the V gene TRBV27; 11 bases match TRBD1. V gave up 7 bases and J gave up 3 bases; unmatched junction bases: 10. Germline-derived CDR1 and CDR2 are MNHEY and SMNVEV (reference sequence). The CDR3 sequence is 16 residues long. The DNA for the CDR3 is TGTGCCAGCATCGTCTGGACAGGGGGCGCTTACACTGAAGCTTTCTTT. This translates into CASIVWTGGAYTEAFF.

The V gene is TRBV10-3, the J gene TRBJ2-1, with 13 bases fitting TRBD2. Per germline, CDR1 ENHRY and CDR2 SYGVKD. This CDR3 has 15 amino acids. The junction had 8 bases not matched to a gene; V was cut back by 6 bases and J by 9 bases. CDR3 protein: CAIRPLAGGQTEQFF. The CDR3 DNA sequence: TGTGCCATCAGACCACTAGCGGGAGGGCAGACTGAGCAGTTCTTC.

The chain couples TRBV19 to TRBJ1-2, with 7 bases fitting TRBD1. The CDR3 consists of 14 residues. The germline gives CDR1 LNHDA, CDR2 SQIVND (reference sequence). After removal of 4 bases from V and 3 bases from J, the junction contained 5 bases not matched to a gene. CDR3: CASSTRQGHYGYTF. CDR3 nucleotide sequence: TGTGCCAGTAGTACGCGACAGGGCCACTATGGCTACACCTTC. The whole variable domain, remainder taken from reference TRBV19 and TRBJ1-2, is DGGITQSPKYLFRKEGQNVTLSCEQNLNHDAMYWYRQDPGQGLRLIYYSQIVNDFQKGDIAEGYSVSREKKESFPLTVTSAQKNPTAFYLCASSTRQGHYGYTFGSGTRLTVV.

The count of this clone is one. This rearrangement joins TRBV6-2 or TRBV6-3 to TRBJ2-1, with 10 bases fitting TRBD2. The V segment lost 6 bases and the J segment 4 bases; nucleotides outside the gene matches: 6. Germline-derived CDR1 and CDR2 are MNHEY and SVGEGT. The CDR3 runs to 15 residues. The CDR3 DNA reads as TGTGCCAGCAGCGAAGCGGGGGGGTTATACAATGAGCAGTTCTTC. Its translation: CASSEAGGLYNEQFF.

The V gene is TRBV29-1, the J gene TRBJ2-1; perhaps TRBD1 as D (6 bases). Germline lookup yields CDR1 SQVTM and CDR2 ANQGSEA. The CDR3 contains 16 residues. The ends were cut back, 0 bases at V and 9 bases at J, with 21 bases in the middle. CDR3 residues: CSVEEATPTGGGEQFF. The CDR3 bases are TGCAGCGTTGAAGAGGCAACCCCGACAGGTGGAGGTGAGCAGTTCTTC.

This chain connects TRBV28 to TRBJ1-1; TRBD1 might be the D (5 bases). Germline loops: CDR1 MDHEN, CDR2 SYDVKM. Trimming removed 6 bases at V and 1 base at J, with 12 bases between. The CDR3 loop spans 14 amino acids. The CDR3, as DNA: TGTGCCAGCAGACCCCGCGGGGGGAACACTGAAGCTTTCTTT. Translated: CASRPRGGNTEAFF.

This clone was found a few times. The genes are TRBV10-3 and TRBJ1-1; D remains unclear. Trimming removed 6 bases at V and 1 base at J, with 12 bases between. The CDR3 is 14 residues long. From germline, CDR1 is ENHRY and CDR2 SYGVKD. This chain's CDR3 is CAISMTLSNTEAFF. In DNA form, the CDR3 reads TGTGCCATCAGCATGACACTGTCGAACACTGAAGCTTTCTTT.

V is TRBV29-1 and J is TRBJ2-1; 8 bases align to TRBD1. The CDR3 contains 14 residues. Germline loops: CDR1 SQVTM, CDR2 ANQGSEA. J gave up 4 bases and V 3 bases, and 5 bases lay outside the gene matches. CDR3 residues: CSVDRQGNYNEQFF. The CDR3 coding sequence is TGCAGCGTTGACCGACAGGGGAATTACAATGAGCAGTTCTTC.

The chain is built from TRBV28 and TRBJ2-7; 9 bases are a match to TRBD2. The V gene end was trimmed by 5 bases and the J gene end by 5 bases; junction bases not matched to a gene: 16. The CDR3 runs to 17 residues. Germline-derived CDR1 and CDR2 are MDHEN and SYDVKM. The CDR3 sequence is CASSPPKNSGRKDEQYF. In DNA, the CDR3 is TGTGCCAGCAGTCCCCCAAAAAATAGCGGGAGAAAGGACGAGCAGTACTTC.

This clone was seen a few times. This sequence joins TRBV6-5 and TRBJ2-7, with 13 bases matching TRBD2. The J segment lost 6 bases and the V segment lost 6 bases, leaving 5 bases of the junction unmatched. The CDR3 consists of 14 residues. Germline CDR1 MNHEY, CDR2 SVGAGI. The CDR3 DNA is TGTGCCAGCAGCAGGACTAGCGGGAGAGCCGAGCAGTACTTC. Protein product: CASSRTSGRAEQYF.

V gene TRBV3-1 (or the pseudogene TRBV3-2) combines with J gene TRBJ2-1; 10 bases align to TRBD2. The V and J ends lost 0 bases and 6 bases, in that order; junction bases with no gene match: 5. CDR1 and CDR2 (germline): LGHDT, YNNKEL (reference sequence). This CDR3 contains 16 residues. CDR3 nucleotides: TGTGCCAGCAGCCAAGAGGGTAGCGGGAGGTTCAATGAGCAGTTCTTC. Translated, it gives CASSQEGSGRFNEQFF.

The genes are TRBV6-2 or TRBV6-3 and TRBJ1-2, with D possibly TRBD1 on 6 matching bases. The germline V gene has CDR1 MNHEY and CDR2 SVGEGT. This CDR3 has 15 residues. V gave up 2 bases and J gave up 4 bases, with 14 bases separating them. The CDR3 DNA sequence: TGTGCCAGCAGTTACGCGGGGGCAGGTTCCTATGGCTACACCTTC. It is translated as CASSYAGAGSYGYTF.

The chain combines TRBV7-2 with TRBJ2-1; 9 bases are shared with TRBD2. The V and J ends lost 5 bases and 8 bases, in that order; junction bases with no gene match: 7. This CDR3 has 14 residues. Germline values: CDR1 SGHTA, CDR2 FQGNSA. This CDR3 reads CASSPFGTSYEQFF. CDR3 in DNA: TGTGCCAGCAGCCCATTCGGGACTAGCTATGAGCAGTTCTTC.

This chain joins TRBV4-3 and TRBJ1-4; weak D call: TRBD1 (5 bases). Germline V gives CDR1 LGHNA, CDR2 YSLEER. V lost 0 bases, J lost 8 bases, and 13 bases lay in between. The CDR3 totals 15 residues. CDR3 region: CASSQDPGEGEKLFF. The DNA for the CDR3 is TGCGCCAGCAGCCAAGATCCCGGGGAGGGGGAAAAACTGTTTTTT.

V and J are TRBV7-9 and TRBJ2-1; weak D call: TRBD2 (6 bases). Germline V gene data show CDR1 as SEHNR and CDR2 as FQNEAQ (reference sequence). Trimming removed 6 bases from V and 7 bases from J, with 10 bases in between. CDR3 length: 12 residues. The CDR3 protein is CASRLAWNEQFF. In nucleotides, the CDR3 is TGTGCCAGCAGACTAGCCTGGAATGAGCAGTTCTTC.

V gene TRBV20-1 combines with J gene TRBJ2-3, with 8 bases lining up with TRBD2. The CDR3 contains 11 residues. From germline, CDR1 is DFQATT and CDR2 SNEGSKA (reference sequence). Unmatched junction bases numbered 6, after V lost 6 bases and J lost 10 bases. The CDR3 region is CSAIRGGPQYF. The DNA of the CDR3 is TGCAGTGCGATCCGGGGGGGCCCGCAGTATTTT.

The chain employs TRBV5-4 and TRBJ2-1, with 9 positions matching TRBD1. V was clipped by 0 bases and J by 10 bases; unmatched bases: 11. There are 16 residues in the CDR3. Per germline, CDR1 SGHNT and CDR2 YYREEE (reference sequence). The CDR3 DNA is TGTGCCAGCAGCTTGGAGGGCCGGACAGGGGAGGTCGAGCAGTTCTTC. It yields the protein CASSLEGRTGEVEQFF.